This TCR beta chain was recovered during a study of a mutant IDH1 vaccine in newly diagnosed glioma. General study findings and limits: The occurrence of vaccine-induced immune responses was seen in approximately 92% of patients.

This table comes from immunoSEQ multiplex PCR, and its TCRdb copy is limited to in-frame clones, with some not included. This table has approximately 70,000 clones, 70% to 80% appearing once. Note on this clone: No antigen is known for it.

The ends were cut back, 2 bases at V and 2 bases at J, with 13 bases in the middle. Looked up from germline, CDR1 is LNHNV and CDR2 is YYDKDF (reference sequence). CDR3 length: 16 residues. Time point indicated: baseline, week 1 (first vaccination visit). Treatment in this sample: pre-vaccination baseline after standard-of-care therapy. The sequence derives from a man aged 50 to 60 with glioma. The V gene is TRBV15, the J gene TRBJ1-5, with D tentatively TRBD1 (5 bases). Material: PBMCs, obtained from a glioma patient treated with radiotherapy, temozolomide or both. CDR3 residues: CATSRRRDLGNQPQHF. The CDR3 DNA is TGTGCCACCAGCAGACGCCGGGACCTCGGCAATCAGCCCCAGCATTTT.